The 5 T cell receptor beta chains in this list originate from one sample, sequenced in a study of blood T cell repertoires in COVID-19. Measured with immunoSEQ multiplex PCR; TCRdb has only the in-frame clones, and not every one. The sample yields over 120,000 clones, about 80% seen once. Material: peripheral blood. These receptors originate from a woman of 80 years or more with acute or convalescent COVID-19.

This chain connects TRBV27 to TRBJ1-3; a possible D gene is TRBD1 (6 bases). The CDR3 is made up of 13 amino acids. Trimming removed 2 bases from V and 8 bases from J, with 10 bases in between. CDR1 MNHEY and CDR2 SMNVEV come from the germline V gene (reference sequence). The CDR3: CASSLTGSHTIYF. CDR3 bases: TGTGCCAGCAGTTTAACAGGGTCGCACACCATATATTTT.

The chain is built from TRBV6-5 and TRBJ1-3; D gene uncertain. The CDR3 length is 14 residues. The germline CDR1 and CDR2 sequences are MNHEY and SVGAGI. V shed 8 bases and J shed 0 bases, with 11 bases lying between them. In nucleotides, the CDR3 is TGTGCCAGCGCGACGGGATTCTCTGGAAACACCATATATTTT. Encoded protein: CASATGFSGNTIYF.

The chain employs TRBV14 and TRBJ1-1, with 7 bases aligning to TRBD1. The CDR3 covers 17 residues. V was clipped by 1 base and J by 5 bases; unmatched bases: 13. Germline CDR1 SGHDN, CDR2 FVKESK. CDR3 DNA sequence: TGTGCCAGCAGCCAAGGGCGGGACAGACACCCTCTTACTGAAGCTTTCTTT. This translates into CASSQGRDRHPLTEAFF.

V and J are TRBV2 and TRBJ2-7; possible D gene TRBD1, 7 bases. Trimming shortened V by 3 bases and J by 4 bases, and 19 bases separated the two germline ends. CDR3 length: 16 residues. CDR1 is SNHLY and CDR2 is FYNNEI in the germline V gene. The CDR3 spells CASSDGVGRGVYEQYF. The DNA for the CDR3 is TGTGCCAGCAGTGATGGGGTGGGCAGGGGGGTGTACGAGCAGTACTTC. The variable domain in full, completed from reference TRBV2 and TRBJ2-7, reads EPEVTQTPSHQVTQMGQEVILRCVPISNHLYFYWYRQILGQKVEFLVSFYNNEISEKSEIFDDQFSVERPDGSNFTLKIRSTKLEDSAMYFCASSDGVGRGVYEQYFGPGTRLTVT.

The genes are TRBV18 and TRBJ1-5; no clear D gene. The CDR3 consists of 14 residues. V lost 6 bases, J lost 0 bases, and 9 bases lay in between. CDR1 is KGHSH and CDR2 is LQKENI in the germline V gene. Here the CDR3 DNA reads TGTGCCAGCTCGACTTCGTATAGCAATCAGCCCCAGCATTTT. Translated: CASSTSYSNQPQHF.